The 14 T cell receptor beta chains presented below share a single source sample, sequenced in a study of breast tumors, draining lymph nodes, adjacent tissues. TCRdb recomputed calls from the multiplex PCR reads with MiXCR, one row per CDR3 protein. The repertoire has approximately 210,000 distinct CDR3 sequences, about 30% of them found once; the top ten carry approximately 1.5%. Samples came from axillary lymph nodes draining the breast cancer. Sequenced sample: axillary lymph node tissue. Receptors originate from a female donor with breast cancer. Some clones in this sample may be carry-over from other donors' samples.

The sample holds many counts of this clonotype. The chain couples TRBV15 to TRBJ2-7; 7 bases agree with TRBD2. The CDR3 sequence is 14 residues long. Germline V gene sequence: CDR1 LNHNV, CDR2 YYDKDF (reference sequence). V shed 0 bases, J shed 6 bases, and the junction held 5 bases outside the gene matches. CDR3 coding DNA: TGTGCCACCAGCAGAGAAATAGCGGGCGGCGAGCAGTACTTC. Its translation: CATSREIAGGEQYF. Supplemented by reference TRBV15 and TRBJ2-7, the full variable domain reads DAMVIQNPRYQVTQFGKPVTLSCSQTLNHNVMYWYQQKSSQAPKLLFHYYDKDFNNEADTPDNFQSRRPNTSFCFLDIRSPGLGDTAMYLCATSREIAGGEQYFGPGTRLTVT.

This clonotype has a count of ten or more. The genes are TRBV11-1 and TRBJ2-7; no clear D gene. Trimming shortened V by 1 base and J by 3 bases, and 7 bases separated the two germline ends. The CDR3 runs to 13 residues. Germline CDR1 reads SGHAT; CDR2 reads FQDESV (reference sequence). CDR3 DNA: TGTGCCAGCAGCTTAGGCAAACTCTACGAGCAGTACTTC. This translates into CASSLGKLYEQYF.

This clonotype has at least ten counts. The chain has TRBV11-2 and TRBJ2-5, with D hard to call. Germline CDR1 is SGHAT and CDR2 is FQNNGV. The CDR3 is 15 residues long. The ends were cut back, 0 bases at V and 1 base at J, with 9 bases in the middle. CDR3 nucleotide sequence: TGTGCCAGCAGCTTAGATACACCATCCCAAGAGACCCAGTACTTC. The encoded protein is CASSLDTPSQETQYF.

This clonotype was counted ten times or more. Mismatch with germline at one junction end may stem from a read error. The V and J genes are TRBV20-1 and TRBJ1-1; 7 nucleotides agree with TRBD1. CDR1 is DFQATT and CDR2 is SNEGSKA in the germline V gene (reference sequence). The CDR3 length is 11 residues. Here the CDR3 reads CSAGDRVQAFF. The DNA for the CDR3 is TGCAGTGCTGGAGACAGGGTTCAAGCTTTCTTT.

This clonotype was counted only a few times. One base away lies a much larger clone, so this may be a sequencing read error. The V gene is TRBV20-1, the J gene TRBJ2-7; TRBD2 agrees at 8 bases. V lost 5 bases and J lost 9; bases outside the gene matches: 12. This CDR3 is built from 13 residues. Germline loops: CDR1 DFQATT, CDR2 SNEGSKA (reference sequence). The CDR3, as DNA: TGCAGTGCTGGGCGGGAGGTCTACGACGCGCAGTACTTC. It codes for CSAGREVYDAQYF.

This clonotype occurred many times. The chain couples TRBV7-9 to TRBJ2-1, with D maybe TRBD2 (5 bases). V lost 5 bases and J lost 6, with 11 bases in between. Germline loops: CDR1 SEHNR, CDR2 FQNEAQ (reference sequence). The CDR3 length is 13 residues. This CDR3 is CASSPRRVNEQFF. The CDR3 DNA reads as TGTGCCAGCAGCCCCCGGCGGGTCAATGAGCAGTTCTTC. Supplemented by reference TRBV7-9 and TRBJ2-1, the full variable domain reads DTGVSQNPRHKITKRGQNVTFRCDPISEHNRLYWYRQTLGQGPEFLTYFQNEAQLEKSRLLSDRFSAERPKGSFSTLEIQRTEQGDSAMYLCASSPRRVNEQFFGPGTRLTVL.

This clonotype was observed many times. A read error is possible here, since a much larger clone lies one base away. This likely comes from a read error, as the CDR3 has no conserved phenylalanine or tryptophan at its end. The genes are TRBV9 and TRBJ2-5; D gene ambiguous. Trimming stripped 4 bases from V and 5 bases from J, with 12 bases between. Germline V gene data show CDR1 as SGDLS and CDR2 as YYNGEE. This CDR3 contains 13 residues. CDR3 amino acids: CASSPHTGETQYS. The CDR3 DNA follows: TGTGCCAGCAGCCCACATACCGGGGAGACCCAGTACTCC.

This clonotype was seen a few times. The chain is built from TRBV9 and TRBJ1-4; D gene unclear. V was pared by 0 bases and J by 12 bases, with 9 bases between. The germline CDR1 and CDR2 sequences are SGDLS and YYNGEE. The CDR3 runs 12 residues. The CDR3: CASSVGGSELFF. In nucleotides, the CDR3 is TGTGCCAGCAGCGTAGGCGGGAGTGAACTGTTTTTT. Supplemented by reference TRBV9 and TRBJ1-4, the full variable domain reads DSGVTQTPKHLITATGQRVTLRCSPRSGDLSVYWYQQSLDQGLQFLIQYYNGEERAKGNILERFSAQQFPDLHSELNLSSLELGDSALYFCASSVGGSELFFGSGTQLSVL.

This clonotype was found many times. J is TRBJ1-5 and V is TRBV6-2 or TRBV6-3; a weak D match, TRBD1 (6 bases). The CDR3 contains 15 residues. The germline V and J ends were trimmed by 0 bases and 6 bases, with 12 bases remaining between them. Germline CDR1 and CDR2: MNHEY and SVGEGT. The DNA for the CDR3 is TGTGCCAGCAGTTACTCGGGCAGGGGTGGTCAGCCCCAGCATTTT. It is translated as CASSYSGRGGQPQHF.

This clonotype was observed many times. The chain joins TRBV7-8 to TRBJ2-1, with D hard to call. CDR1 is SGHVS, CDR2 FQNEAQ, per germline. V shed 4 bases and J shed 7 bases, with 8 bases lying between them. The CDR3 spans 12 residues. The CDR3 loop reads CASSSTGNEQFF. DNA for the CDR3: TGTGCCAGCAGCTCCACCGGGAATGAGCAGTTCTTC. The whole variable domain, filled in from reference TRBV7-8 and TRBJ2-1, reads GAGVSQSPRYKVAKRGQDVALRCDPISGHVSLFWYQQALGQGPEFLTYFQNEAQLDKSGLPSDRFFAERPEGSVSTLKIQRTQQEDSAVYLCASSSTGNEQFFGPGTRLTVL.

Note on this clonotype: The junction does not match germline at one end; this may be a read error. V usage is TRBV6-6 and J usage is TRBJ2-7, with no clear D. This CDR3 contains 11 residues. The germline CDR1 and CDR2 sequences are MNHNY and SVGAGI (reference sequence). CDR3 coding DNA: TGTGCCGGCAGTCGGACCTACGAGCAGTACTTC. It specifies CAGSRTYEQYF.

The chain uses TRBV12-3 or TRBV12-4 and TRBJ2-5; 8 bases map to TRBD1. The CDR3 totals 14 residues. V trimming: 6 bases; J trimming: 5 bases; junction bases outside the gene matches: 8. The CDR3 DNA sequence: TGTGCCAGCAGAGGGACAGGCTATCTTGAGACCCAGTACTTC. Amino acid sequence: CASRGTGYLETQYF.

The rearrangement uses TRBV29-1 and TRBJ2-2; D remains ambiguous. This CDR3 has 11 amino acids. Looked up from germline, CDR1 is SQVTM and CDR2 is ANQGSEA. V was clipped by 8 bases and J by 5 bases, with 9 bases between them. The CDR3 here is CSLVITGELFF. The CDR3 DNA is TGCAGCTTGGTAATAACCGGGGAGCTGTTTTTT.

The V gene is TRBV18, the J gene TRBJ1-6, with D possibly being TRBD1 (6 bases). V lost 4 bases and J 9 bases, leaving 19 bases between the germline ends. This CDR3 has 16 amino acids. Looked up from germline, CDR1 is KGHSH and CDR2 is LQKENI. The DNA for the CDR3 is TGTGCCAGCTCACTACAAGGGGACATTAGGATTTCACCCCTCCACTTT. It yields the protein CASSLQGDIRISPLHF.